Below, 14 T cell receptor beta chains from the same sample are listed, as sequenced in a study of T cell responses to AZD1222 COVID-19 vaccine. The repertoire was sequenced with immunoSEQ multiplex PCR; TCRdb's copy has only in-frame clones and lacks some. The sample lists 100,000 to 150,000 clones, roughly 90% occurring once. The specimen comprised peripheral blood, sampled on day 0 of AZD1222 vaccination. These TCRs come from an adult in good health.

This clone is classed as medium-sized. V gene TRBV7-9 combines with J gene TRBJ1-5; the D is unclear. V was clipped by 1 base and J by 8 bases, with 12 bases between them. Germline values: CDR1 SEHNR, CDR2 FQNEAQ (reference sequence). This CDR3 has 14 amino acids. The CDR3 protein is CASSLEGAGEPQHF. In DNA, the CDR3 is TGTGCCAGCAGCTTAGAAGGAGCCGGAGAGCCCCAGCATTTT.

This rearrangement joins TRBV4-1 to TRBJ2-1; 8 nucleotides align to TRBD1. The length of the CDR3 is 15 residues. Germline CDR1 reads MGHRA; CDR2 reads YSYEKL. Unmatched junction bases numbered 9, after V lost 4 bases and J lost 7 bases. The CDR3 bases are TGCGCCAGCAGCCCCGGACAGGGAGTGTGGAATGAGCAGTTCTTC. Protein sequence: CASSPGQGVWNEQFF.

This chain joins TRBV7-2 and TRBJ1-5; possibly TRBD1 for D (5 bases). Trimming took off 5 bases at V and 5 bases at J, with 10 bases between the two ends. This CDR3 is built from 13 residues. CDR1 and CDR2 from the germline V gene are SGHTA and FQGNSA. CDR3 DNA sequence: TGTGCCAGCAGCCGGGGCGCAGATCAGCCCCAGCATTTT. It translates to CASSRGADQPQHF. The whole variable domain, remainder taken from reference TRBV7-2 and TRBJ1-5, is GAGVSQSPSNKVTEKGKDVELRCDPISGHTALYWYRQSLGQGLEFLIYFQGNSAPDKSGLPSDRFSAERTGGSVSTLTIQRTQQEDSAVYLCASSRGADQPQHFGDGTRLSIL.

The CDR3 coding sequence is TGCGCCAGCAGCTTGACGGGCAGTAGCAATCAGCCCCAGCATTTT. Its translation is CASSLTGSSNQPQHF. This rearrangement joins TRBV5-1 to TRBJ1-5; no clear D gene. Germline CDR1 is SGHRS and CDR2 is YFSETQ. V lost 1 base to trimming and J lost 0 bases, with 8 bases between them. CDR3 length: 15 amino acids.

The rearrangement uses TRBV24-1 and TRBJ2-2; D not certain. The CDR3 length is 15 residues. With 1 base removed from V and 8 bases from J, the gap between germline ends came to 13 bases. Germline CDR1 KGHDR, CDR2 SFDVKD. CDR3 protein: CATSDFGQAVGELFF. The CDR3 nucleotides read TGTGCCACCAGTGATTTCGGCCAGGCTGTAGGGGAGCTGTTTTTT.

The chain links TRBV5-1 to TRBJ2-7, with 10 nucleotides matching TRBD1. This CDR3 is built from 16 residues. V gave up 4 bases and J gave up 4 bases; unmatched junction bases: 11. CDR1 and CDR2 (germline): SGHRS, YFSETQ. The CDR3 reads CASSIRPGTGDYEQYF. DNA of the CDR3: TGCGCCAGCAGCATACGGCCCGGGACAGGGGATTACGAGCAGTACTTC.

CDR3 bases: TGTGCCTGGAGTGAGAGGGGCACTGAAGCTTTCTTT. Translating it yields CAWSERGTEAFF. V is TRBV30 and J is TRBJ1-1; the D gene is possibly TRBD1 (5 bases). In germline, CDR1 is GTSNPN, CDR2 SVGIG (reference sequence). The V and J ends lost 1 base and 4 bases respectively, with 7 bases between them. The CDR3 consists of 12 residues. Together with reference TRBV30 and TRBJ1-1, the CDR3 gives the full variable domain: SQTIHQWPATLVQPVGSPLSLECTVEGTSNPNLYWYRQAAGRGLQLLFYSVGIGQISSEVPQNLSASRPQDRQFILSSKKLLLSDSGFYLCAWSERGTEAFFGQGTRLTVV.

J is TRBJ2-7 and V is TRBV7-2; 8 bases line up with TRBD2. Losses at the gene ends were 6 bases for V and 0 bases for J; bases not matched to a gene: 4. The CDR3 has 14 amino acids. Germline CDR1 is SGHTA and CDR2 is FQGNSA. The CDR3 loop reads CASSTSGSSYEQYF. The CDR3 bases are TGTGCCAGCAGTACTAGCGGATCCTCCTACGAGCAGTACTTC.

This chain joins TRBV3-1 (or the pseudogene TRBV3-2) and TRBJ1-6, with TRBD1 identical over 7 bases. V lost 0 bases to trimming and J lost 7 bases; unmatched junction nucleotides: 3. Germline V gene lookup returns CDR1 LGHDT and CDR2 YNNKEL (reference sequence). This CDR3 region has 15 residues. The CDR3 sequence is CASSQEGQQNSPLHF. CDR3 nucleotide sequence: TGTGCCAGCAGCCAAGAGGGACAGCAAAATTCACCCCTCCACTTT.

The chain carries TRBV9 and TRBJ2-1; 9 bases fit TRBD2. Looked up from germline, CDR1 is SGDLS and CDR2 is YYNGEE. The CDR3 runs to 15 residues. After removal of 2 bases from V and 6 bases from J, the junction contained 6 bases not matched to a gene. CDR3 protein: CASSVLPGLANEQFF. CDR3 coding DNA: TGTGCCAGCAGCGTCTTACCGGGACTAGCCAATGAGCAGTTCTTC.

This chain links TRBV24-1 with TRBJ1-6; 8 nucleotides line up with TRBD1. This CDR3 spans 23 amino acids. Trimming removed 1 base from V and 8 bases from J; junction bases left unmatched: 27. CDR1 and CDR2 (germline): KGHDR, SFDVKD. The CDR3 sequence: CATSDLAVNAVGQGIISDSPLHF. CDR3 DNA: TGTGCCACCAGTGATTTAGCTGTCAACGCGGTTGGACAGGGAATTATTTCTGATTCACCCCTCCACTTT.

The chain recombines TRBV6-5 with TRBJ1-4; D ambiguous. This CDR3 has 15 amino acids. CDR1 and CDR2 from the germline V gene are MNHEY and SVGAGI. Trimming stripped 8 bases from V and 7 bases from J, with 20 bases between. The CDR3 loop reads CASPDLGLEGEKLFF. As DNA, the CDR3 is TGTGCCAGCCCGGACCTAGGTCTTGAGGGTGAAAAACTGTTTTTT.

V usage is TRBV3-1 (or the pseudogene TRBV3-2) and J usage is TRBJ1-1; D not certain. Trimming took off 2 bases at V and 11 bases at J, with 15 bases between the two ends. The CDR3 extends over 13 amino acids. Germline V lookup: CDR1 LGHDT, CDR2 YNNKEL (reference sequence). CDR3 loop: CASSQREREGAFF. CDR3 sequence (DNA): TGTGCCAGCAGCCAAAGGGAAAGGGAAGGGGCTTTCTTT.

This chain joins TRBV5-1 and TRBJ2-5, with 9 nucleotides matching TRBD2. J lost 5 bases, V lost 3 bases, and 5 bases had no gene match. The germline V gene has CDR1 SGHRS and CDR2 YFSETQ. This CDR3 is built from 14 residues. The CDR3 coding sequence is TGCGCCAGCAGCTGGAATAGCGGGAGTGAGACCCAGTACTTC. It yields the protein CASSWNSGSETQYF.